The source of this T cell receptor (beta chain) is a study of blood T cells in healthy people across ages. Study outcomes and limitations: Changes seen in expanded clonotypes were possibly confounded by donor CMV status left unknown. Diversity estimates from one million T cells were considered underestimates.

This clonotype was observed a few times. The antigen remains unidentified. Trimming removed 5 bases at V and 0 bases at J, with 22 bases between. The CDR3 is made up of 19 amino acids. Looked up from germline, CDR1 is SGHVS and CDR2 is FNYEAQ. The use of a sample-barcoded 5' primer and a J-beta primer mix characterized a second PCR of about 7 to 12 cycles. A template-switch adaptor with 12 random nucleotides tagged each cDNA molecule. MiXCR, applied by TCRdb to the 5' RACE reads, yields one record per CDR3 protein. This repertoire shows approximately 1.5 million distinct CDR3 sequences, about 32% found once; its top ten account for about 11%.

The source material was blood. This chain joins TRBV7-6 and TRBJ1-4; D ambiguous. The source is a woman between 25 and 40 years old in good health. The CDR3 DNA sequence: TGTGCCAGCAGCCTCTGGGCCCTAGACCAGCTTGCAACTAATGAAAAACTGTTTTTT. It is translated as CASSLWALDQLATNEKLFF.